One sample yielded the 27 T cell receptor beta chains listed below, sequenced in a study of T cell changes during pregnancy in multiple sclerosis. The repertoire was sequenced with immunoSEQ multiplex PCR; TCRdb's copy has only in-frame clones and lacks some. The sample yields approximately 20,000 clones, roughly nine tenths seen once. The sequencing used CD8+ T cells from peripheral blood mononuclear cells, collected in the second trimester of pregnancy. These receptors were collected from a female donor in good health, enrolled as a control in a pregnancy study.

The V gene is TRBV28, the J gene TRBJ2-1; unclear D gene. Germline-derived CDR1 and CDR2 are MDHEN and SYDVKM. V lost 3 bases and J 8 bases, leaving 8 bases between the germline ends. The CDR3 runs to 12 residues. CDR3: CASSFRGHEQFF. CDR3 DNA sequence: TGTGCCAGCAGTTTTCGAGGCCATGAGCAGTTCTTC.

The J gene is TRBJ2-7, the V gene TRBV11-3; 15 bases fit TRBD2. Germline values: CDR1 SGHNT, CDR2 YENEEA. This CDR3 spans 18 amino acids. The V and J ends lost 1 base and 4 bases, in that order; junction bases with no gene match: 8. The CDR3, as DNA: TGTGCCAGCAGCTTAGGGCGGACTAGCGGGAGGGTAACATACGAGCAGTACTTC. As protein: CASSLGRTSGRVTYEQYF.

The V and J genes are TRBV2 and TRBJ2-1, with 10 positions matching TRBD2. The CDR3 sequence is 13 residues long. Looked up from germline, CDR1 is SNHLY and CDR2 is FYNNEI. V was pared by 6 bases and J by 9 bases, with 5 bases of the junction left unmatched. CDR3 bases: TGTGCCAGCAGGACCCTAGCGGGAGTTGAGCAGTTCTTC. Residues: CASRTLAGVEQFF.

The V and J genes are TRBV19 and TRBJ2-7; 8 nucleotides match TRBD1. Per germline, CDR1 LNHDA and CDR2 SQIVND (reference sequence). This CDR3 has 15 amino acids. The V and J ends lost 5 bases and 5 bases, in that order; junction bases with no gene match: 11. For the CDR3, the DNA is TGTGCCAGTAGTTCTCCGGGACAGGTCCTTGACGAGCAGTACTTC. This encodes CASSSPGQVLDEQYF.

The chain has TRBV7-9 and TRBJ2-2; D perhaps matches TRBD1 (6 bases). The CDR3 extends over 16 amino acids. Germline assignment: CDR1 SEHNR and CDR2 FQNEAQ (reference sequence). Trimming removed 5 bases from V and 3 bases from J, with 16 bases in between. CDR3 loop: CASSHPRGVYTGELFF. CDR3 nucleotides: TGTGCCAGCAGCCACCCCAGGGGAGTCTACACCGGGGAGCTGTTTTTT.

CDR3 amino acids: CASSDGGGVNEYYGYTF. In DNA, the CDR3 is TGTGCCAGCAGTGATGGGGGAGGGGTCAATGAATACTATGGCTACACCTTC. The chain couples TRBV2 to TRBJ1-2, with D perhaps matching TRBD1 (5 bases). This CDR3 region has 17 residues. Germline loops: CDR1 SNHLY, CDR2 FYNNEI. Trimming stripped 3 bases from V and 3 bases from J, with 20 bases between. Combining the CDR3 with reference TRBV2 and TRBJ1-2 gives the whole variable domain EPEVTQTPSHQVTQMGQEVILRCVPISNHLYFYWYRQILGQKVEFLVSFYNNEISEKSEIFDDQFSVERPDGSNFTLKIRSTKLEDSAMYFCASSDGGGVNEYYGYTFGSGTRLTVV.

The V gene is TRBV13, the J gene TRBJ2-2, with D perhaps TRBD2 (6 bases). The germline CDR1 and CDR2 sequences are PRHDT and FYEKMQ (reference sequence). V gave up 7 bases and J gave up 3 bases, with 18 bases separating them. CDR3 length: 16 residues. This CDR3 reads CASTSRGMGDTGELFF. The CDR3 DNA is TGTGCCAGCACCTCCCGCGGGATGGGGGACACCGGGGAGCTGTTTTTT.

The chain combines TRBV7-8 with TRBJ1-1; no clear D gene. There are 12 residues in the CDR3. Germline assignment: CDR1 SGHVS and CDR2 FQNEAQ. V dropped 5 bases and J dropped 6 bases, with 10 bases sitting between them. As DNA, the CDR3 is TGTGCCAGCAGCATCGGGTATCCTGAAGCTTTCTTT. Its translation: CASSIGYPEAFF.

This clone occurred once. The chain joins TRBV7-9 to TRBJ1-2; D remains unclear. Germline V gene lookup returns CDR1 SEHNR and CDR2 FQNEAQ (reference sequence). The CDR3 extends over 18 amino acids. The V end was cut by 2 bases, the J end by 0 bases, with 19 bases between. The CDR3, as DNA: TGTGCCAGCAGCTTACCGCGGGGTTCCACCCTCACTAACTATGGCTACACCTTC. Amino acids: CASSLPRGSTLTNYGYTF.

As regards this clone: The CDR3 does not end in the conserved phenylalanine or tryptophan, so this is likely a read error. This chain links TRBV2 with TRBJ1-2; possibly TRBD1 for D (5 bases). V shed 8 bases and J shed 8 bases, with 18 bases lying between them. The CDR3 is 13 amino acids. The germline V gene encodes CDR1 SNHLY and CDR2 FYNNEI. CDR3 region: CASPPVGLDGYTL. In DNA form, the CDR3 reads TGTGCCAGCCCTCCAGTGGGGCTGGACGGCTACACCCTC.

For the CDR3, the DNA is TGTGCCAGCAGTTTCCACGGGACAGGGGACTACGAGCAGTACTTC. Translation: CASSFHGTGDYEQYF. V gene TRBV28 combines with J gene TRBJ2-7; TRBD1 matches at 10 bases. J lost 3 bases, V lost 3 bases, and 5 bases had no gene match. CDR3 size: 15 residues. The V gene's germline CDR1 is MDHEN and CDR2 SYDVKM.

V is TRBV6-4 and J is TRBJ2-1; no clear D gene. CDR1 and CDR2 from the germline V gene are MRHNA and SNTAGT. The CDR3 extends over 16 amino acids. The germline V and J ends were trimmed by 2 bases and 0 bases, with 11 bases remaining between them. DNA for the CDR3: TGTGCCAGCAGTGACCCTGGCCAAAGCTCCTACAATGAGCAGTTCTTC. Translation gives CASSDPGQSSYNEQFF.

V gene TRBV28 combines with J gene TRBJ2-7; D perhaps matches TRBD2 (6 bases). This CDR3 is built from 13 residues. Germline V gene sequence: CDR1 MDHEN, CDR2 SYDVKM. Trimming removed 7 bases from V and 0 bases from J, with 10 bases in between. CDR3 residues: CASMSGVSYEQYF. Written as DNA, the CDR3 is TGTGCCAGCATGTCGGGGGTCTCCTACGAGCAGTACTTC.

V and J are TRBV9 and TRBJ1-2; 11 bases fit TRBD1. J gave up 5 bases and V 5 bases, and 8 bases lay outside the gene matches. Germline V gene sequence: CDR1 SGDLS, CDR2 YYNGEE. The CDR3 length is 15 residues. Here the CDR3 reads CASSSSGQGAYGYTF. The CDR3 DNA reads TGTGCCAGCAGTTCCTCCGGACAGGGGGCGTATGGCTACACCTTC.

V usage is TRBV6-1 and J usage is TRBJ2-1, with D hard to call. The V and J ends lost 5 bases and 4 bases respectively, with 15 bases between them. The CDR3 sequence is 15 residues long. Germline V gene lookup returns CDR1 MNHNS and CDR2 SASEGT. In DNA, the CDR3 is TGTGCCAGCAGTAGCGAGGAAATGGTTTACAATGAGCAGTTCTTC. As protein: CASSSEEMVYNEQFF.

The V and J genes are TRBV29-1 and TRBJ1-1; D ambiguous. Trimming cost V 7 bases and J 11 bases, with 20 bases left between them. The CDR3 runs 12 residues. Per the germline V gene, CDR1 is SQVTM and CDR2 is ANQGSEA. CDR3 in amino acids: CSAPGFSGLAFF. As DNA, the CDR3 is TGCAGCGCACCCGGTTTTTCCGGGTTGGCTTTCTTT.

This clone was counted only a few times. The same CDR3 arises from other DNA sequences in this sample as well. The chain links TRBV27 to TRBJ1-1, with a tentative D call TRBD1 (6 bases). Looked up from germline, CDR1 is MNHEY and CDR2 is SMNVEV (reference sequence). There are 14 residues in the CDR3. The V gene lost 3 bases and the J gene lost 2 bases, with 10 bases spanning the gap. CDR3 loop: CASSLRGGNTEAFF. The DNA for the CDR3 is TGTGCCAGCAGTTTGAGGGGGGGTAACACTGAAGCTTTCTTT.

This clone appeared once. The chain has TRBV2 and TRBJ1-1; D might be TRBD1 (6 bases). Germline V gives CDR1 SNHLY, CDR2 FYNNEI. The CDR3 has 15 amino acids. The V end was cut by 6 bases, the J end by 1 base, with 15 bases between. The CDR3 reads CASRILRDKNTEAFF. The CDR3 coding sequence is TGTGCCAGCAGGATCCTCCGGGACAAGAACACTGAAGCTTTCTTT. The whole variable domain, remainder taken from reference TRBV2 and TRBJ1-1, is EPEVTQTPSHQVTQMGQEVILRCVPISNHLYFYWYRQILGQKVEFLVSFYNNEISEKSEIFDDQFSVERPDGSNFTLKIRSTKLEDSAMYFCASRILRDKNTEAFFGQGTRLTVV.

The V and J genes are TRBV13 and TRBJ1-3, with 9 bases lining up with TRBD1. V lost 3 bases to trimming and J lost 4 bases; unmatched junction nucleotides: 1. The CDR3 is 14 amino acids. From germline, CDR1 is PRHDT and CDR2 FYEKMQ (reference sequence). The CDR3 nucleotides are TGTGCCAGCAGCTTCGGGACAGGGGGAAACACCATATATTTT. Translating gives CASSFGTGGNTIYF.

The CDR3 DNA reads as TGTGCCAGCAGCTCAATGATAGCGTCGTCCTACGAGCAGTACTTC. Encoded protein: CASSSMIASSYEQYF. The rearrangement links TRBV7-9 to TRBJ2-7; a possible D gene is TRBD2 (5 bases). Germline V gives CDR1 SEHNR, CDR2 FQNEAQ (reference sequence). The CDR3 is 15 residues long. The V end lost 4 bases, the J end lost 1 base, and 14 bases lay between the germline ends. Using reference TRBV7-9 and TRBJ2-7 for the parts outside the CDR3, the full variable domain is DTGVSQNPRHKITKRGQNVTFRCDPISEHNRLYWYRQTLGQGPEFLTYFQNEAQLEKSRLLSDRFSAERPKGSFSTLEIQRTEQGDSAMYLCASSSMIASSYEQYFGPGTRLTVT.

The chain couples TRBV19 to TRBJ2-2, with D possibly matching TRBD2 (5 bases). This CDR3 comprises 13 residues. Germline loops: CDR1 LNHDA, CDR2 SQIVND (reference sequence). Trimming took off 8 bases at V and 3 bases at J, with 10 bases between the two ends. CDR3 DNA: TGTGCCAGTTTGGACTCCGACACCGGGGAGCTGTTTTTT. Amino acid sequence: CASLDSDTGELFF.

V is TRBV7-3 and J is TRBJ2-3; unclear D gene. The germline V gene has CDR1 SGHTA and CDR2 FQGTGA. This CDR3 has 18 residues. Trimming stripped 4 bases from V and 2 bases from J, with 22 bases between. The CDR3 region is CASSSKPFARFPTDTQYF. CDR3 nucleotides: TGTGCCAGCAGCTCAAAACCCTTCGCGCGTTTTCCCACAGATACGCAGTATTTT.

The chain carries TRBV27 and TRBJ2-7, with D possibly matching TRBD2 (6 bases). The CDR3 is 14 residues long. Germline loops: CDR1 MNHEY, CDR2 SMNVEV (reference sequence). Deletions cut 6 bases from V and 0 bases from J, with 12 bases between. The CDR3 loop is CASRLGGSSYEQYF. DNA of the CDR3: TGTGCCAGCAGACTGGGGGGAAGCTCCTACGAGCAGTACTTC.

Of note for this clone: The sample contains more than one DNA sequence encoding this CDR3. The chain uses TRBV6-5 and TRBJ1-1; D call uncertain. Germline loops: CDR1 MNHEY, CDR2 SVGAGI. This CDR3 has 13 amino acids. Trimming took 3 bases from V and 3 from J, leaving 8 bases between them. The CDR3 DNA is TGTGCCAGCAGTTATTTTGGAGACACTGAAGCTTTCTTT. This encodes CASSYFGDTEAFF.

The chain carries TRBV7-9 and TRBJ1-1, with 8 positions matching TRBD1. Germline CDR1 reads SEHNR; CDR2 reads FQNEAQ (reference sequence). The CDR3 length is 12 residues. V gave up 3 bases and J gave up 11 bases; unmatched junction bases: 5. The CDR3 DNA reads TGTGCCAGCAGCTTGGCTGACAGGGGCGCTTTCTTT. It translates to CASSLADRGAFF. Together with reference TRBV7-9 and TRBJ1-1, the CDR3 gives the full variable domain: DTGVSQNPRHKITKRGQNVTFRCDPISEHNRLYWYRQTLGQGPEFLTYFQNEAQLEKSRLLSDRFSAERPKGSFSTLEIQRTEQGDSAMYLCASSLADRGAFFGQGTRLTVV.

The J gene is TRBJ1-1, the V gene TRBV14; no definite D call. Deletions cut 0 bases from V and 2 bases from J, with 7 bases between. CDR3 length equals 14 residues. Germline V gene sequence: CDR1 SGHDN, CDR2 FVKESK. CDR3 protein: CASSQERVNTEAFF. CDR3 bases: TGTGCCAGCAGCCAAGAACGGGTAAACACTGAAGCTTTCTTT.

As regards this clone: The same CDR3 also results from other DNA sequences found in this sample. The genes are TRBV6-4 and TRBJ2-1; 7 bases are a match to TRBD2. The V gene's germline CDR1 is MRHNA and CDR2 SNTAGT. V shed 2 bases and J 3 bases; nucleotides not matched to a gene: 7. This CDR3 spans 16 amino acids. The CDR3 DNA sequence: TGTGCCAGCAGTGACGGATTAGCGGGCGACTACAATGAGCAGTTCTTC. Protein sequence: CASSDGLAGDYNEQFF.